The TCR beta chain described here comes from a study of shared clonotypes between healthy human individuals (dated by TCRdb to about 2020). At the level of the whole study: A couple of women and three men aged 18 to 49 years were included in the cohort. Each donor's leukapheresis produced roughly between about 0.8 and 10 billion PBMCs. The study deeply sequenced blood TCR repertoires of roughly five healthy adults to estimate repertoire size and the extent of clonotype sharing between individuals. Different laboratories and diverse techniques were used to prepare libraries and sequence TCR repertoires, to increase sequencing depth and limit assay-specific biases. Per donor, three plates each were used for CD4 naive and CD4 memory, two for CD8 naive, and one for CD8 memory. Beyond this particular receptor, the publication reports: Pairwise subsampling led to the expectation that sequencing depth would affect the degree of clonotype sharing among donors. Naive subsets generally had larger estimated clonotype richness than memory subsets. The genetic and exposure-history diversity represented was limited by the small number of donors. Incomplete sequencing was indicated by rarefaction of sorted-subset datasets, despite the large sequencing depth. Sampling was restricted to blood, and TCR repertoires in tissues likely differ from the TCR repertoires found in blood. Compared with non-shared clonotypes, the clonotypes found in all four sorted-subset donors had higher generation probabilities. About 5% of naive CD4, 3.5% of naive CD8, approximately 2% of memory CD4, and 0.4% of memory CD8 clonotypes were shared across a few donors.

As concerns this clone: Its antigen is currently not known. The sample holds no much larger clone one base away, and base qualities are not on file.

CD8 naive samples were CD45RO-negative cells positively selected for CCR7, giving a CD45RA+CCR7+ population that excluded TemRA cells. Healthy HIV-negative adults with no recently reported acute infections or vaccinations were included as donors. Only Caucasian adults living in Nashville, Tennessee, USA were represented among the donors. After blood collection by leukapheresis, PBMCs were isolated using Ficoll-Histopaque density gradient centrifugation and then cryopreserved in the vapor phase of liquid nitrogen. Analytical flow cytometry was used to check the purity and quantity of each magnetically sorted T cell population. Each sorted fraction had its genomic DNA isolated and then quantified by UV absorbance on a Nanodrop 2000c. The germline V gene yields MGHRA for CDR1 and YSYEKL for CDR2. From cysteine to phenylalanine, the CDR3 is 15 amino acids long. Of all the DNA, just the CDR3 is kept, 45 bases in frame from base 1. The germline V and J ends show losses of 2 bases and 4 bases respectively, and no gene match explains 8 bases of the junction.

Using the deep immunoSEQ assay, multiplex PCR amplified TCR CDR3 regions from genomic DNA. Genomic DNA extracted from each cell subset was distributed evenly over all wells of several immunoSEQ 96-well plates, and each plate served as one replicate. For sorted subsets, 200 ng of genomic DNA, equivalent to around 31,000 T cell genomes, went into each replicate PCR. The purified libraries were quantified using a Qubit 3.0 fluorometer, sized with a Bioanalyzer 2100, and then quantified again using the KAPA Library Quantification kit. Every immunoSEQ 96-well plate was sequenced on a separate single-read 150-cycle Illumina NextSeq 550 flow cell. The published analysis was carried out like this. Because only junctional sequences without quality scores were contained in the immunoSEQ output, filtering matching that applied to full-length reads could not be performed. To assign V/J genes and CDR3, sequences were annotated against IMGT germline references using PyIR, a Python wrapper for IgBLAST v1.9. Reads were filtered out if the reads had weak V/J assignments (E-value above 1e-6), no CDR3, stop codons, out-of-frame junctions, or ambiguous translated residues. A V3J clonotype was defined by an identical inferred V gene, J gene, and CDR3 amino acid sequence. Percentage overlap between repertoires was calculated by dividing the number of shared unique clonotypes by the size of the smaller repertoire. Richness of each repertoire was evaluated using RTK rarefaction, the Chao1 estimator, and Recon v2.1 estimates of unobserved clonotypes. Generation probabilities for all TCRbeta clonotypes obtained by the gDNA method from a few donors were computed using OLGA. The clones in this table, taken by TCRdb from immuneACCESS, are in-frame only. Not every clone is retained; where verified, under half of the shortfall comes from an unresolved V gene, and the cause of the rest is unknown. For V, J and clone size, that table is used; D and trimming come from the DNA. The sample table shows 1.5 million to 2.5 million clones, and approximately 95% are seen once. The biggest ten clones account for around 1% of the sample.

The specimen sequenced was naive CD8+ T cells sorted from blood. The cell subset or site label on this specimen signifies: CD45RA+CCR7+. The chain employs TRBV4-1 and TRBJ2-7, and 7 junction bases match TRBD1. The origin of this receptor is a man aged 18 to 35 in good health. The CDR3 reads as follows: CASSQISGGRYEQYF. In nucleotide form, the sequence is TGCGCCAGCAGCCAAATATCAGGGGGTAGATACGAGCAGTACTTC.